This entry is about one T cell receptor beta chain. The antigen remains unidentified. The sample comes from a study of beta chain features in type 1 diabetes. Background on the study: Sorted cells numbering roughly 98,000,000 were examined across all samples.

General study points: Type 1 diabetes patients had moderately but significantly shorter TCRB CDR3s in all four CD4+ subsets. For type 1 diabetes patients, VDJ junctions showed fewer insertions and more deletions.

Expressed TCRB transcripts got sequenced, as all isolated RNA was reverse transcribed. An average approximately 4 million reads came from naive, central memory and regulatory T cell samples. The protocol was immunoSEQ multiplex PCR, while the TCRdb copy is restricted to in-frame clones and leaves out a portion. There are roughly 240,000 clones in the sample; around 25% occur only once, and around 0.013% lies in the top ten. V was trimmed by 0 bases and J by 13 bases, leaving 17 bases between them. Germline V gives CDR1 SGHRS, CDR2 YFSETQ. The CDR3 contains 14 residues. V is TRBV5-1 and J is TRBJ2-4, with D perhaps matching TRBD1 (5 bases). Specimen: naive CD4+ T cells from blood. This receptor was obtained from a woman younger than 45 with type 1 diabetes. CDR3 sequence (DNA): TGCGCCAGCAGCTTGGGTAGGGTAACAGGAATACAGTACTTC. This encodes CASSLGRVTGIQYF. The variable domain in full, completed from reference TRBV5-1 and TRBJ2-4, reads KAGVTQTPRYLIKTRGQQVTLSCSPISGHRSVSWYQQTPGQGLQFLFEYFSETQRNKGNFPGRFSGRQFSNSRSEMNVSTLELGDSALYLCASSLGRVTGIQYFGAGTRLSVL.